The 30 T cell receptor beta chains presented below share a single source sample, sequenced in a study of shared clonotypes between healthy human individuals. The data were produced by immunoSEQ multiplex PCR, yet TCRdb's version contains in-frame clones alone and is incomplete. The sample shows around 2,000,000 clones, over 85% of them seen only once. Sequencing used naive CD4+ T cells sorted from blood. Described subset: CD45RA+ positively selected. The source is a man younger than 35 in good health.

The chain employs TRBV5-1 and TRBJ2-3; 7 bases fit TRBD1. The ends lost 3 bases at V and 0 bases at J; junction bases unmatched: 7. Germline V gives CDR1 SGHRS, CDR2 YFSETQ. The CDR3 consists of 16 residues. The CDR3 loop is CASSSQGTASTDTQYF. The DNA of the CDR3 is TGCGCCAGCAGCTCCCAGGGGACAGCTAGCACAGATACGCAGTATTTT.

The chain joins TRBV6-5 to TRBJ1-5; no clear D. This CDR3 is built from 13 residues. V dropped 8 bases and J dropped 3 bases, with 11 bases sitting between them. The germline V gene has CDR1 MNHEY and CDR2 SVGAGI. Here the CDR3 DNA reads TGTGCCAGCGGGCGTACTGCCAATCAGCCCCAGCATTTT. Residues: CASGRTANQPQHF.

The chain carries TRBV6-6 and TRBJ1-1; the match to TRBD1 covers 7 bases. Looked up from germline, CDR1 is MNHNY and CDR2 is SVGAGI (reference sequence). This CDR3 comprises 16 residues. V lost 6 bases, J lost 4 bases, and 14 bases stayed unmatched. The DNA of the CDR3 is TGTGCCAGCAGCCCGACAGGGATGGAGGGAGGCACTGAAGCTTTCTTT. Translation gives CASSPTGMEGGTEAFF.

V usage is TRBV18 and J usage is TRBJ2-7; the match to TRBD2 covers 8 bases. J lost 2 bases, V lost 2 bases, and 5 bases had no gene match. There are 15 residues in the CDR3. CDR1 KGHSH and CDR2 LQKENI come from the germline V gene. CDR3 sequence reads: CASSPTSGGPYEQYF. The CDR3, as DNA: TGTGCCAGCTCACCAACCAGCGGGGGCCCCTACGAGCAGTACTTC.

For the CDR3, the DNA is TGTGCCAGCAGTGAGGGACTAGGGCATTACGAGCAGTACTTC. This codes for CASSEGLGHYEQYF. The rearrangement links TRBV6-1 to TRBJ2-7; 8 bases map to TRBD2. Germline trimming cut 3 bases from V and 4 bases from J; bases unmatched to any gene: 5. Germline lookup yields CDR1 MNHNS and CDR2 SASEGT. The CDR3 length is 14 residues.

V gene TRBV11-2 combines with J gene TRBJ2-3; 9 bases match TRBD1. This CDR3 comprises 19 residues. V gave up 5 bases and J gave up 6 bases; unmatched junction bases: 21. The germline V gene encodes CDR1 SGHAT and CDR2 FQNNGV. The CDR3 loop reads CASSRNIIHRDRAGDTQYF. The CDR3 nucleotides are TGTGCCAGCAGCCGAAATATCATACACCGGGACAGGGCAGGGGATACGCAGTATTTT.

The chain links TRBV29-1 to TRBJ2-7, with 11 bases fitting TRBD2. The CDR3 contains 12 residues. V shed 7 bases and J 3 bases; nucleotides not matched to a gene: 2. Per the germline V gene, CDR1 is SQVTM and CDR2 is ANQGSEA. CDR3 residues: CSAGLAGYEQYF. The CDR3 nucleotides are TGCAGCGCAGGACTAGCGGGCTACGAGCAGTACTTC.

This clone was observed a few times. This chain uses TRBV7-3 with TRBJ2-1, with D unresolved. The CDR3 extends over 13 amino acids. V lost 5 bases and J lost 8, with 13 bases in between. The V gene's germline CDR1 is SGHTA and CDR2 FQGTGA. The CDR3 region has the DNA TGTGCCAGCAGCAGCAGTCCCACCCATGAGCAGTTCTTC. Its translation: CASSSSPTHEQFF.

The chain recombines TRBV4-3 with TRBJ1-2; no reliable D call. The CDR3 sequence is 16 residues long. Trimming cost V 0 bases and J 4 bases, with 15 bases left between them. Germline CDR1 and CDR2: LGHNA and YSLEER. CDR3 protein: CASSQDLVTTGYGYTF. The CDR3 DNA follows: TGCGCCAGCAGCCAAGATCTGGTAACAACGGGCTATGGCTACACCTTC.

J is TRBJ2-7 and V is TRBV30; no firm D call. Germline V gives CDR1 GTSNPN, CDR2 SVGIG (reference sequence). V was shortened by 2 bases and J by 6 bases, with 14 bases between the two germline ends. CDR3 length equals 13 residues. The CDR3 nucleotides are TGTGCCTGGAGTCCGGTATGGGTCGGCGAGCAGTACTTC. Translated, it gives CAWSPVWVGEQYF.

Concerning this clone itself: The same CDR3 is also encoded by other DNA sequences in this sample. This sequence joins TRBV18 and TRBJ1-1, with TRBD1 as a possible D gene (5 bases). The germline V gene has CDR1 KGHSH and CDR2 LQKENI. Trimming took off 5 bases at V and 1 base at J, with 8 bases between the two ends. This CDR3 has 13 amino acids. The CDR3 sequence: CASSAGGNTEAFF. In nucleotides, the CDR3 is TGTGCCAGCTCAGCCGGGGGGAACACTGAAGCTTTCTTT.

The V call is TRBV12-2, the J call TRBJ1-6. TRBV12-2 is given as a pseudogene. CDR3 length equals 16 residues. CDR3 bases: TGTGCAAGTCGCTTCCCCAGGAGTCGTTTTAATTCACCCCTCCACTTT. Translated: CASRFPRSRFNSPLHF.

CDR3 in amino acids: CASSQVVGGSYNSPLHF. CDR3 in DNA: TGTGCCAGCAGCCAAGTAGTGGGGGGCTCCTATAATTCACCCCTCCACTTT. The J gene is TRBJ1-6, the V gene TRBV14, with D tentatively TRBD1 (5 bases). This CDR3 comprises 17 residues. The V gene's germline CDR1 is SGHDN and CDR2 FVKESK. V was shortened by 1 base and J by 0 bases, with 10 bases between the two germline ends.

The CDR3 here is CASSVPAERNTGELFF. The CDR3 DNA reads as TGTGCCAGCAGCGTACCGGCTGAAAGGAACACCGGGGAGCTGTTTTTT. This chain joins TRBV9 and TRBJ2-2; D remains ambiguous. Trimming removed 1 base from V and 1 base from J, with 11 bases in between. This CDR3 is 16 amino acids long. Germline CDR1 reads SGDLS; CDR2 reads YYNGEE.

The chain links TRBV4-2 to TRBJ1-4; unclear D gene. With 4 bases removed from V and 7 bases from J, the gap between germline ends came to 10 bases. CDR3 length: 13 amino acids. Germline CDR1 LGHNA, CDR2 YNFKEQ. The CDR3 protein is CASSPPGREKLFF. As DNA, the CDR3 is TGTGCCAGCAGCCCCCCAGGACGTGAAAAACTGTTTTTT.

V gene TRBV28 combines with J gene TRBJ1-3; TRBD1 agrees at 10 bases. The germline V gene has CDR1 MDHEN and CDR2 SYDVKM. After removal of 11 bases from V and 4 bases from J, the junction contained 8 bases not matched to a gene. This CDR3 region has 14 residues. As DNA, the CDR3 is TGTGCCGGTAATGACAGGGGGCCAGGAAACACCATATATTTT. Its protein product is CAGNDRGPGNTIYF.

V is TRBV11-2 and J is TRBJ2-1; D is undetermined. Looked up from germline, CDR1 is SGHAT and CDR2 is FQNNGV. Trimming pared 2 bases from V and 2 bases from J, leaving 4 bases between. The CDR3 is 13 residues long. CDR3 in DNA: TGTGCCAGCAGCTTACAAACCTACAATGAGCAGTTCTTC. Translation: CASSLQTYNEQFF.

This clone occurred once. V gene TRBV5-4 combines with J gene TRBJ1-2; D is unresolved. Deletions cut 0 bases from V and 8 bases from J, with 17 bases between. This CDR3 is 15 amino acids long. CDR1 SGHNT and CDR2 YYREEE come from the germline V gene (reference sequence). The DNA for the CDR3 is TGTGCCAGCAGCTTGGATCCAGCCCCTACGAAAGGCTACACCTTC. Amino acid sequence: CASSLDPAPTKGYTF.

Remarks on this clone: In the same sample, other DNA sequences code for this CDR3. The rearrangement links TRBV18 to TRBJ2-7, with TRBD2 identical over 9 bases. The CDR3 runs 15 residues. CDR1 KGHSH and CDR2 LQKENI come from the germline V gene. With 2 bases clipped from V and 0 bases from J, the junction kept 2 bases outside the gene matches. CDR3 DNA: TGTGCCAGCTCACCAGGGACTAGCACCTCCTACGAGCAGTACTTC. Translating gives CASSPGTSTSYEQYF.

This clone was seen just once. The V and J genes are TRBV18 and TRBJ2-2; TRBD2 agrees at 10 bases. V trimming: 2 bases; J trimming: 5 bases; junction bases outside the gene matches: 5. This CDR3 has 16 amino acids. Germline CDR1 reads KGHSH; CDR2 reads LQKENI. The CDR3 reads CASSPASGRRTGELFF. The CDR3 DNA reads TGTGCCAGCTCACCAGCTAGCGGGAGAAGAACCGGGGAGCTGTTTTTT.

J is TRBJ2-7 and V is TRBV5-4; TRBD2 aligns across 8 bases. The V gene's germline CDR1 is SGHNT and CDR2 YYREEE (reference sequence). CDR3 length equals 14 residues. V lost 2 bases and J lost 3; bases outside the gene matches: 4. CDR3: CASSFERGNYEQYF. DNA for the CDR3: TGTGCCAGCAGCTTTGAGCGGGGGAACTACGAGCAGTACTTC.

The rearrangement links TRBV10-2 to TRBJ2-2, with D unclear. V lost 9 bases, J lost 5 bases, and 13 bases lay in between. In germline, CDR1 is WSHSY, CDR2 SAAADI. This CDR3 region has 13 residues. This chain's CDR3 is CASGSVRTGELFF. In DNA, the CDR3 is TGCGCCAGTGGGTCAGTTCGGACCGGGGAGCTGTTTTTT.

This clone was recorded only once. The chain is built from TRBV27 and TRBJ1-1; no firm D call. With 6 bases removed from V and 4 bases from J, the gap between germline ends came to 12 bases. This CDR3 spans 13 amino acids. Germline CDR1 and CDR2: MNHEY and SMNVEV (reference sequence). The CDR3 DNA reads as TGTGCCAGCAGATGGGGTCGGGGCACTGAAGCTTTCTTT. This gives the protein CASRWGRGTEAFF.

The DNA of the CDR3 is TGCGCCAGCAGCTTGCGGGAATCCGCCTCCTACGAGCAGTACTTC. Its translation: CASSLRESASYEQYF. The rearrangement joins TRBV5-1 to TRBJ2-7, with D perhaps TRBD2 (5 bases). Germline CDR1 reads SGHRS; CDR2 reads YFSETQ. This CDR3 spans 15 amino acids. The V gene lost 1 base and the J gene lost 0 bases, with 11 bases spanning the gap.

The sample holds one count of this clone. For the CDR3, the DNA is TGTGCCAGCAGTGTCCTTCACAGGGTGAGCAATCAGCCCCAGCATTTT. Protein product: CASSVLHRVSNQPQHF. J is TRBJ1-5 and V is TRBV2, with a weak D call TRBD1 (6 bases). This CDR3 has 16 amino acids. The germline V gene has CDR1 SNHLY and CDR2 FYNNEI. Trimming cost V 4 bases and J 1 base, with 14 bases left between them.

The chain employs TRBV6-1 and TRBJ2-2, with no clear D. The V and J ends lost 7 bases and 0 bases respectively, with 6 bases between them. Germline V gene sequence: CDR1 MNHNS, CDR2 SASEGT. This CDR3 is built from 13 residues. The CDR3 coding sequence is TGTGCCAGCACCACGGCGAACACCGGGGAGCTGTTTTTT. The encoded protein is CASTTANTGELFF.

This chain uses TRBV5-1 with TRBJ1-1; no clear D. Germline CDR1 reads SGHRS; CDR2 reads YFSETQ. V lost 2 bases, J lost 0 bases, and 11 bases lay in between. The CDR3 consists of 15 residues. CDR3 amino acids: CASSFSYELNTEAFF. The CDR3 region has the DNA TGCGCCAGCAGCTTTTCTTACGAACTGAACACTGAAGCTTTCTTT.

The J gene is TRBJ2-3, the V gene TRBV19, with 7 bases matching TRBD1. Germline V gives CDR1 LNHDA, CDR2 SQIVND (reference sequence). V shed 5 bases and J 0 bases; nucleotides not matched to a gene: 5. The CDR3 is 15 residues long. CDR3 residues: CASSLTGWSTDTQYF. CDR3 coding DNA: TGTGCCAGTAGTTTGACAGGGTGGAGCACAGATACGCAGTATTTT. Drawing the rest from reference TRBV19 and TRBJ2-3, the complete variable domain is DGGITQSPKYLFRKEGQNVTLSCEQNLNHDAMYWYRQDPGQGLRLIYYSQIVNDFQKGDIAEGYSVSREKKESFPLTVTSAQKNPTAFYLCASSLTGWSTDTQYFGPGTRLTVL.

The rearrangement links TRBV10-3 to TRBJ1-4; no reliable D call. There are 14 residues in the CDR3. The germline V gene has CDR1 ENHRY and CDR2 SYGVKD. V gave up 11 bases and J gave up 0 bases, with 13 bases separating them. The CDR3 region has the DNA TGTGCCGCCGCCGGTGGGTCAACTAATGAAAAACTGTTTTTT. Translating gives CAAAGGSTNEKLFF.

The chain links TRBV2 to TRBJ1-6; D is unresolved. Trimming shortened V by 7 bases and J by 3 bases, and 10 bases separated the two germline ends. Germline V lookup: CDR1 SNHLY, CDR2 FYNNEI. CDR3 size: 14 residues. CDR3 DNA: TGTGCCAGCAATAAGGGCTTCTATAATTCACCCCTCCACTTT. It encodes CASNKGFYNSPLHF.